Below are 2 T cell receptor beta chains sequenced from a single sample in a study of CD8 T cells in Susac syndrome. A quantity of about 0.5 to 1 ug RNA underwent reverse transcription using random hexamers. TCRdb analysed the immunoSEQ multiplex PCR reads with MiXCR anew, one entry per CDR3 protein. The table lists around 170,000 distinct CDR3 sequences, approximately 95% of them singletons. Sequencing was done on a sample of CD4+ T cells from PBMCs. These receptors were taken from a human donor with Susac syndrome.

The genes are TRBV19 and TRBJ1-5; D uncertain. The CDR3 is 12 residues long. V was clipped by 10 bases and J by 4 bases, with 11 bases between them. CDR1 LNHDA and CDR2 SQIVND come from the germline V gene (reference sequence). CDR3 sequence (DNA): TGTGCCACGAGGGTAGGGAATCAGCCCCAGCATTTT. It codes for CATRVGNQPQHF.

The chain has TRBV29-1 and TRBJ1-5; the D gene is possibly TRBD1 (5 bases). This CDR3 comprises 14 residues. Germline V gene sequence: CDR1 SQVTM, CDR2 ANQGSEA. V lost 4 bases to trimming and J lost 5 bases, with 15 bases between them. CDR3 DNA sequence: TGCAGCGTTGTTCTGGGGGGTGGCGATCAGCCCCAGCATTTT. This gives the protein CSVVLGGGDQPQHF.